This TCR beta chain was profiled in a study of siplizumab effects on memory and regulatory T cells. Findings and limits, study-wide: In siplizumab cultures, the suppressive function of proliferating Tregs remained unconfirmed. Memory cells seemed less diverse than naive T cells, which also seemed major contributors to the alloresponse.

In each sample, about 100,000 TCR templates were assayed. The repertoire was sequenced with immunoSEQ multiplex PCR; TCRdb's copy has only in-frame clones and lacks some. The table lists around 100,000 clones, 92% of them singletons, with around 0.68% in the top ten. The CDR3 runs 17 residues. CDR1 SGHDN and CDR2 FVKESK come from the germline V gene. J gave up 6 bases and V 4 bases, and 11 bases lay outside the gene matches. Regarding this clone: What it binds is not known.

The TCR sequence derives from a human donor in good health. The chain has TRBV14 and TRBJ2-1, with 11 bases aligning to TRBD2. The sequencing input was Tregs sorted from blood. DNA of the CDR3: TGTGCCAGCAGCCCTCGACTAGCGGGGACCGAATTCAATGAGCAGTTCTTC. Encoded protein: CASSPRLAGTEFNEQFF.